The entry that follows covers one T cell receptor (beta chain) sequence. The count of this clone is one. Which antigen it targets is not known. Base-call qualities are not available, and no considerably larger clone is one nucleotide away. In Seattle, one collaborating source enrolled patients while the infection was active and tracked those patients longitudinally over the course of disease. Whole blood was collected in K2EDTA tubes by collaborating institutions according to the institutions' own protocols. For TCRbeta analysis, collaborator samples were shipped as frozen whole blood, as isolated PBMCs, or as DNA extracted from either sample type. These data originate in a study of blood T cell repertoires in COVID-19 (dated by TCRdb to about 2020). Turning to the overall study: Samples covering the acute and convalescent phases of COVID-19 were provided by collaborators in the United States, Italy and Spain. The material from the prospective study consisted of cDNA or gDNA derived from T cells, B-cell-depleted T cells, or PBMCs. The dataset comprised deeply sampled blood TCRbeta repertoires from subjects exposed to, actively infected with, or recovered from COVID-19. The repertoires were made available in a free public database intended to serve as a resource for research on the immune response to SARS-CoV-2. Samples were obtained from the ongoing ImmuneRACE study (first 160 participants) and from 1,254 subjects provided by 6 global collaborators. Sample metadata almost always included a de-identified subject ID, COVID-19 status, age in years and sex. Where available, HLA class I and class II types were taken from metadata supplied by the sample provider and were not determined by assay-based typing. The full study reports these points: The amount of clinical and demographic metadata varied by source and participant and was provided uncurated.

TCRbeta CDR3 regions were amplified from genomic DNA by means of the immunoSEQ Assay, a bias-controlled multiplex PCR. The published analysis was carried out like this. Within the assay, amplification of reference gene primers was used to estimate how many nucleated cells each sample contained. To quantify the absolute abundance of each unique TCRbeta CDR3 rearrangement, sequence reads were collapsed and filtered. For each sample, productive Simpson clonality was calculated by taking the square root of Simpson's diversity index across productive rearrangements. TCRdb took over this immuneACCESS table, retaining in-frame rearrangements with V and J assigned. Such tables are incomplete; in checked studies, under half of the missing clones stem from an unresolved V gene, and the remainder is unexplained. V and J calls and clone size come straight from that table; D and trimming were deduced from the DNA. The sample table lists 300,000 to 350,000 clones, 89% of them with a count of one. Just under 4% of the sample is held by the ten biggest clonotypes.

Trimming takes 4 bases off V and 4 bases off J; junction bases not matched to a gene: 7. Measured from the cysteine to the phenylalanine, the CDR3 is 15 residues long. Only CDR3 DNA remains: 45 bases, in frame from the first base. CDR1 and CDR2 are read off the germline V gene (reference sequence) as LNHDA and SQIVND. The chain uses TRBV19 and TRBJ1-1, with 9 middle bases fitting TRBD1. The sequence derives from a woman between 55 and 75 years old with COVID-19, enrolled during active disease. Sequencing was done on a sample of peripheral blood. The bases read TGTGCCAGTAGTACCCCGGGACAGGGAGCCACTGAAGCTTTCTTT. It is translated as CASSTPGQGATEAFF.